The 23 T cell receptor beta chains below were found in one sample sequenced in a study of blood T cell repertoires in COVID-19. The data were produced by immunoSEQ multiplex PCR, yet TCRdb's version contains in-frame clones alone and is incomplete. The repertoire holds 100,000 to 150,000 clones, with approximately 85% as singletons. Material: peripheral blood. The source of these receptors is a woman aged 80 or over with acute or convalescent COVID-19.

The CDR3 is CASSVEQEGEAFF. The CDR3 region has the DNA TGTGCCAGCAGCGTAGAACAGGAGGGCGAAGCTTTCTTT. The rearrangement joins TRBV9 to TRBJ1-1, with a weak D call TRBD1 (5 bases). From germline, CDR1 is SGDLS and CDR2 YYNGEE. The ends were cut back, 0 bases at V and 8 bases at J, with 11 bases in the middle. The CDR3 has 13 residues. The full variable domain, completed using reference TRBV9 and TRBJ1-1, is DSGVTQTPKHLITATGQRVTLRCSPRSGDLSVYWYQQSLDQGLQFLIQYYNGEERAKGNILERFSAQQFPDLHSELNLSSLELGDSALYFCASSVEQEGEAFFGQGTRLTVV.

Only one count was recorded for this clone. The chain carries TRBV5-4 and TRBJ2-5; possible D gene TRBD2, 5 bases. The CDR3 sequence is 15 residues long. The V gene lost 1 base and the J gene lost 1 base, with 11 bases spanning the gap. The germline CDR1 and CDR2 sequences are SGHNT and YYREEE (reference sequence). CDR3 nucleotide sequence: TGTGCCAGCAGCTTGTGGAGGCGTTCCCAAGAGACCCAGTACTTC. Its protein product is CASSLWRRSQETQYF.

The gene calls are TRBV29-1 and TRBJ2-1, with D perhaps TRBD2 (5 bases). This CDR3 is built from 14 residues. The germline V gene encodes CDR1 SQVTM and CDR2 ANQGSEA. V was cut by 3 bases and J by 5 bases, with 14 bases left in between. The CDR3 DNA sequence: TGCAGCGTTGACCGGGAACAGTGGGACAATGAGCAGTTCTTC. It translates to CSVDREQWDNEQFF.

The chain joins TRBV5-1 to TRBJ1-3; D might be TRBD1 (6 bases). CDR1 is SGHRS, CDR2 YFSETQ, per germline. The CDR3 is 15 amino acids. V dropped 4 bases and J dropped 2 bases, with 13 bases sitting between them. The CDR3 DNA sequence: TGCGCCAGCAGCCCACAGGGTCAAACTGGAAACACCATATATTTT. Amino acid sequence: CASSPQGQTGNTIYF. Full variable domain (missing parts from reference TRBV5-1 and TRBJ1-3): KAGVTQTPRYLIKTRGQQVTLSCSPISGHRSVSWYQQTPGQGLQFLFEYFSETQRNKGNFPGRFSGRQFSNSRSEMNVSTLELGDSALYLCASSPQGQTGNTIYFGEGSWLTVV.

The chain combines TRBV7-2 with TRBJ1-2; no definite D call. Trimming took off 5 bases at V and 8 bases at J, with 12 bases between the two ends. Germline V CDR1 and CDR2: SGHTA, FQGNSA. This CDR3 is built from 12 residues. The CDR3 nucleotides are TGTGCCAGCAGCGCGAGACATGGCGGCTACACCTTC. It translates to CASSARHGGYTF.

V is TRBV2 and J is TRBJ2-2; 7 bases match TRBD1. CDR3 length: 15 amino acids. J gave up 5 bases and V 5 bases, and 8 bases lay outside the gene matches. Germline lookup yields CDR1 SNHLY and CDR2 FYNNEI. In DNA form, the CDR3 reads TGTGCCAGCAGTCCAGAGACAGGGCGGACCGGGGAGCTGTTTTTT. It encodes CASSPETGRTGELFF.

V gene TRBV21-1 combines with J gene TRBJ1-1; the table gives TRBD1 as D, unverified against the DNA. TRBV21-1 is annotated as a pseudogene. This CDR3 has 16 amino acids. Here the CDR3 DNA reads TGTGCCAGCAGCCGGATATGCAGGGGAAGTAGGACTGAAGCTTTCTTT. Encoded protein: CASSRICRGSRTEAFF.

The chain has TRBV20-1 and TRBJ2-2; no reliable D call. This CDR3 contains 15 residues. Germline V gene lookup returns CDR1 DFQATT and CDR2 SNEGSKA (reference sequence). The V end was cut by 3 bases, the J end by 0 bases, with 11 bases between. The CDR3 DNA reads TGCAGTGCTAGTCGCGGCGAAGCGAACACCGGGGAGCTGTTTTTT. Translating it yields CSASRGEANTGELFF.

In the case of this clone: No DNA is shown, since the ends of the CDR3 on it are uncertain; the CDR3 is the one TCRdb lists. The chain employs TRBV12-3 or TRBV12-4 and TRBJ1-1; the table calls TRBD1, which could not be checked here. The CDR3 comprises 11 residues, both ends counted. The CDR3 here is CASSFGRGTFF.

The sample holds one count of this clone. The chain combines TRBV25-1 with TRBJ1-1; a possible D gene is TRBD1 (6 bases). The CDR3 has 14 amino acids. The V end lost 6 bases, the J end lost 4 bases, and 15 bases lay between the germline ends. The germline gives CDR1 MGHDK, CDR2 SYGVNS. CDR3 sequence (DNA): TGTGCCAGCAGGGCTATACAGGGTGTCACTGAAGCTTTCTTT. Translated: CASRAIQGVTEAFF.

This clone was seen once. The rearrangement joins TRBV27 to TRBJ2-5; 9 nucleotides line up with TRBD1. The CDR3 extends over 16 amino acids. Germline CDR1 reads MNHEY; CDR2 reads SMNVEV (reference sequence). With 9 bases clipped from V and 7 bases from J, the junction kept 18 bases outside the gene matches. CDR3 residues: CASCPRTGAASGTQYF. The CDR3 coding sequence is TGTGCCAGTTGTCCCCGGACAGGGGCCGCTAGCGGGACCCAGTACTTC.

The chain combines TRBV19 with TRBJ1-1, with 8 bases lining up with TRBD1. CDR3 length equals 13 residues. With V trimmed by 4 bases and J by 4 bases, 2 bases remained unmatched. Germline V gene sequence: CDR1 LNHDA, CDR2 SQIVND (reference sequence). CDR3 sequence reads: CASSSTGGTEAFF. In nucleotides, the CDR3 is TGTGCCAGTAGTAGCACAGGGGGCACTGAAGCTTTCTTT.

The rearrangement joins TRBV7-3 to TRBJ2-5; D call uncertain. The CDR3 is 13 residues long. The germline V and J ends were trimmed by 5 bases and 4 bases, with 11 bases remaining between them. Looked up from germline, CDR1 is SGHTA and CDR2 is FQGTGA. This CDR3 reads CASSPGRGETQYF. Here the CDR3 DNA reads TGTGCCAGCAGCCCCGGTCGAGGAGAGACCCAGTACTTC.

The V gene is TRBV7-3, the J gene TRBJ2-2, with D possibly being TRBD1 (5 bases). The germline CDR1 and CDR2 sequences are SGHTA and FQGTGA. The CDR3 consists of 14 residues. The V end lost 3 bases, the J end lost 7 bases, and 12 bases lay between the germline ends. The CDR3 DNA follows: TGTGCCAGCAGCTTGCAAGGGGTGGACGGGGAGCTGTTTTTT. Its translation is CASSLQGVDGELFF.

This chain links TRBV9 with TRBJ1-6; D gene unclear. The CDR3 spans 16 residues. Germline V gene lookup returns CDR1 SGDLS and CDR2 YYNGEE. V shed 0 bases and J shed 0 bases, with 7 bases lying between them. The CDR3 loop is CASSVGGRSYNSPLHF. CDR3 nucleotides: TGTGCCAGCAGCGTAGGCGGGCGCTCCTATAATTCACCCCTCCACTTT.

The V call is TRBV20-1, the J call TRBJ2-2; 10 positions match TRBD2. V was pared by 3 bases and J by 4 bases, with 5 bases of the junction left unmatched. The germline V gene encodes CDR1 DFQATT and CDR2 SNEGSKA (reference sequence). The CDR3 sequence is 15 residues long. CDR3 bases: TGCAGTGCTAGTGGGACTAGCGTCGTCACCGGGGAGCTGTTTTTT. This sequence encodes CSASGTSVVTGELFF.

This sequence joins TRBV12-5 and TRBJ2-3; TRBD2 matches at 12 bases. With V trimmed by 5 bases and J by 14 bases, 8 bases remained unmatched. CDR3 length equals 13 residues. The germline V gene has CDR1 LGHNT and CDR2 FRNRAP. Written as DNA, the CDR3 is TGTGCTAGTGGTCTATATACTAGCGGGGGGTGGTATTTT. Amino acid sequence: CASGLYTSGGWYF.

This clone was observed once. The V gene is TRBV5-1, the J gene TRBJ2-5; D gene ambiguous. Germline assignment: CDR1 SGHRS and CDR2 YFSETQ. The CDR3 runs to 12 residues. V lost 3 bases and J 2 bases, leaving 5 bases between the germline ends. The CDR3 bases are TGCGCCAGCAGCTCTTCTCAAGAGACCCAGTACTTC. Translating it yields CASSSSQETQYF.

The V call is TRBV4-2, the J call TRBJ1-1, with D perhaps TRBD1 (5 bases). The CDR3 length is 13 residues. CDR1 LGHNA and CDR2 YNFKEQ come from the germline V gene. Trimming cost V 0 bases and J 9 bases, with 11 bases left between them. The CDR3 DNA follows: TGTGCCAGCAGCCAAGATTTTGACAGCCAAGCTTTCTTT. The encoded protein is CASSQDFDSQAFF.

The chain employs TRBV6-5 and TRBJ2-1; D is uncertain. The CDR3 contains 13 residues. Germline V gene sequence: CDR1 MNHEY, CDR2 SVGAGI. V lost 6 bases and J lost 7, with 13 bases in between. The DNA of the CDR3 is TGTGCCAGCAGGATTACAGAGAAGAATGAGCAGTTCTTC. The encoded protein is CASRITEKNEQFF.

V is TRBV9 and J is TRBJ1-6; a weak D match, TRBD1 (5 bases). Germline V gives CDR1 SGDLS, CDR2 YYNGEE. Trimming stripped 0 bases from V and 8 bases from J, with 12 bases between. This CDR3 is built from 15 residues. This chain's CDR3 is CASSVALGDYSPLHF. In DNA form, the CDR3 reads TGTGCCAGCAGCGTAGCTCTGGGGGACTATTCACCCCTCCACTTT.

This chain links TRBV4-1 with TRBJ2-2; the D gene is possibly TRBD2 (5 bases). The CDR3 has 17 amino acids. V dropped 1 base and J dropped 1 base, with 13 bases sitting between them. Germline lookup yields CDR1 MGHRA and CDR2 YSYEKL. In DNA, the CDR3 is TGCGCCAGCAGCCAAGTGGACCTCGGGATGAACACCGGGGAGCTGTTTTTT. It translates to CASSQVDLGMNTGELFF.

The chain has TRBV6-6 and TRBJ1-1; D unclear. V shed 6 bases and J shed 0 bases, with 14 bases lying between them. Germline V gene sequence: CDR1 MNHNY, CDR2 SVGAGI (reference sequence). The CDR3 sequence is 15 residues long. CDR3 protein: CASSKLPALNTEAFF. The CDR3 DNA reads TGTGCCAGCAGCAAACTACCCGCCTTGAACACTGAAGCTTTCTTT.